Shown below are 6 T cell receptor beta chains from a single sample sequenced in a study of a mutant IDH1 vaccine in newly diagnosed glioma. Their target antigens are unknown. Time point denoted: week 5, during vaccination. One vaccine dose held 300 ug of mutant IDH1 20-mer peptide and came with topical imiquimod. Generated by immunoSEQ multiplex PCR, the TCRdb table keeps only in-frame clones and is missing some. Of some 60,000 clones listed, 85% to 90% are singletons. The input for sequencing was PBMCs, taken from a glioma patient whose treatment included an IDH1 peptide vaccine. The source is a woman aged 40 to 50 with glioma.

The chain recombines TRBV2 with TRBJ1-2; no clear D gene. Trimming took 6 bases from V and 4 from J, leaving 9 bases between them. Germline assignment: CDR1 SNHLY and CDR2 FYNNEI. The CDR3 has 12 amino acids. CDR3 loop: CASSVQSYGYTF. As DNA, the CDR3 is TGTGCCAGCAGCGTTCAGAGCTATGGCTACACCTTC.

This rearrangement joins TRBV28 to TRBJ2-7; D gene unclear. The CDR3 covers 12 residues. The V end was cut by 4 bases, the J end by 4 bases, with 8 bases between. Germline values: CDR1 MDHEN, CDR2 SYDVKM. For the CDR3, the DNA is TGTGCCAGCAGTTCTCGCCGGTACGAGCAGTACTTC. It codes for CASSSRRYEQYF.

The genes are TRBV11-2 and TRBJ1-1, with D uncertain. Germline V lookup: CDR1 SGHAT, CDR2 FQNNGV. V was pared by 3 bases and J by 5 bases, with 13 bases between. The CDR3 consists of 14 residues. The CDR3 is CASSFMVTGTEAFF. The CDR3 DNA reads TGTGCCAGCAGCTTTATGGTGACCGGGACTGAAGCTTTCTTT.

The chain recombines TRBV14 with TRBJ2-5; perhaps TRBD1 as D (5 bases). Trimming removed 1 base at V and 5 bases at J, with 14 bases between. The CDR3 contains 15 residues. Germline CDR1 and CDR2: SGHDN and FVKESK. CDR3 region: CASSQGQYSRETQYF. The CDR3 DNA follows: TGTGCCAGCAGCCAAGGACAGTACTCTAGGGAGACCCAGTACTTC.

On this clone: At one end, the junction sequence differs from germline, possibly due to a read error. The chain has TRBV7-2 and TRBJ2-3; perhaps TRBD2 as D (5 bases). Germline CDR1 is SGHTA and CDR2 is FQGNSA. The CDR3 contains 14 residues. CDR3 nucleotide sequence: TGTGCCAGCAGCTTAGATGGGAGCAGAGATACGCAGTATTTT. Amino acids: CASSLDGSRDTQYF.

This sequence joins TRBV30 and TRBJ1-2; perhaps TRBD1 as D (5 bases). Germline values: CDR1 GTSNPN, CDR2 SVGIG (reference sequence). V was clipped by 4 bases and J by 7 bases, with 16 bases between them. The CDR3 length is 13 residues. As DNA, the CDR3 is TGTGCCTGGACCCCAGGGTATCGCAGTGGCTACACCTTC. Amino acid sequence: CAWTPGYRSGYTF. The whole variable domain, remainder taken from reference TRBV30 and TRBJ1-2, is SQTIHQWPATLVQPVGSPLSLECTVEGTSNPNLYWYRQAAGRGLQLLFYSVGIGQISSEVPQNLSASRPQDRQFILSSKKLLLSDSGFYLCAWTPGYRSGYTFGSGTRLTVV.